The rows below give T cell receptor beta chains drawn from one sample of a study of tumor and adjacent non-tumor tissue in lung cancer. TCRdb called the multiplex PCR reads again in MiXCR, with one record for every CDR3 protein. Altogether 100,000 to 120,000 distinct CDR3 sequences are present, roughly 84% being singletons, with the ten largest covering 20% to 25%. Sequencing was carried out using lung tumor tissue. These receptors came from a man in his 70s with non-small cell lung cancer. The CDR3 runs from the conserved cysteine through the conserved F or W. Fields, in order: V gene, J gene, CDR3 protein.

TRBV10-3	TRBJ1-2	CTITKERDSLHCYTF
TRBV5-6	TRBJ2-3	CASNLVIREADTQYF
TRBV28	TRBJ2-1	CASRGLAGGFRNEQFF
TRBV6-2/TRBV6-3	TRBJ2-3	CASITPGTATDTQYF
TRBV29-1	TRBJ2-5	CSVADRLHETQYF
TRBV20-1	TRBJ2-7	CSARVGLASSYEQYF
TRBV6-5	TRBJ2-1	CANSYSGQWYNEQLF
TRBV5-1	TRBJ2-1	CASSLMSGSSYEQFF
TRBV28	TRBJ2-3	CASITQDSTYTQYF
TRBV19	TRBJ2-7	CASSMVFRGHEQYF
TRBV12-3/TRBV12-4	TRBJ1-6	CANTSGTGGYNSPLHF
TRBV7-8	TRBJ1-1	CASSLGTGAHTEAFF